These 29 T cell receptor beta chains came from one sample sequenced in a study of blood T cell repertoires in COVID-19. Sequencing was performed with immunoSEQ multiplex PCR; in TCRdb, only in-frame clones are kept and a portion is missing. Of roughly 250,000 clones in the sample, approximately 85% were seen once. The sequenced sample was PBMCs or T cells enriched from blood (not recorded which). The receptors shown here come from a woman aged 25 to 45 who had recovered from COVID-19.

This clone showed up just once. The rearrangement links TRBV11-2 to TRBJ2-1; unclear D gene. The ends were cut back, 4 bases at V and 8 bases at J, with 21 bases in the middle. Germline V gives CDR1 SGHAT, CDR2 FQNNGV. This CDR3 contains 16 residues. The CDR3, as DNA: TGTGCCAGCAGCTGGAACCCACAAAAACAGCTCCATGAGCAGTTCTTC. Translating it yields CASSWNPQKQLHEQFF.

The V call is TRBV20-1, the J call TRBJ2-5; D might be TRBD2 (5 bases). V dropped 8 bases and J dropped 7 bases, with 11 bases sitting between them. This CDR3 is built from 10 residues. Looked up from germline, CDR1 is DFQATT and CDR2 is SNEGSKA (reference sequence). The CDR3 here is CSIPEGTQYF. In DNA form, the CDR3 reads TGCAGTATCCCCGAGGGGACCCAGTACTTC.

The rearrangement links TRBV12-3 or TRBV12-4 to TRBJ1-5; D may be TRBD1 (5 bases). CDR3 length equals 13 residues. Trimming shortened V by 1 base and J by 7 bases, and 8 bases separated the two germline ends. The DNA of the CDR3 is TGTGCCAGCAGTTTAGAGCAGGGACAGCCCCAGCATTTT. It specifies CASSLEQGQPQHF.

V usage is TRBV9 and J usage is TRBJ1-2, with D possibly TRBD1 on 5 matching bases. V gave up 3 bases and J gave up 4 bases, with 13 bases separating them. Germline-derived CDR1 and CDR2 are SGDLS and YYNGEE. This CDR3 comprises 14 residues. CDR3 in DNA: TGTGCCAGCAGCGGGACATCGGGGGGCTATGGCTACACCTTC. It translates to CASSGTSGGYGYTF.

The V gene is TRBV7-6, the J gene TRBJ2-7, with TRBD2 identical over 11 bases. V shed 5 bases, J shed 1 base, and the junction held 19 bases outside the gene matches. This CDR3 region has 20 residues. Per germline, CDR1 SGHVS and CDR2 FNYEAQ. CDR3 protein: CASSMWGAVLAGGGSYEQYF. CDR3 bases: TGTGCCAGCAGCATGTGGGGGGCGGTCCTAGCGGGAGGTGGATCCTACGAGCAGTACTTC.

The chain uses TRBV3-1 (or the pseudogene TRBV3-2) and TRBJ1-3; 10 bases align to TRBD1. The V and J ends lost 4 bases and 0 bases, in that order; junction bases with no gene match: 3. The V gene's germline CDR1 is LGHDT and CDR2 YNNKEL (reference sequence). The CDR3 covers 16 residues. For the CDR3, the DNA is TGTGCCAGCAGCCGGACAGGGGGAAACTCTGGAAACACCATATATTTT. Translated, it gives CASSRTGGNSGNTIYF.

CDR3 sequence: CASSLLAERNNEQFF. The CDR3 DNA sequence: TGTGCCAGCAGCCTACTAGCGGAGCGAAACAATGAGCAGTTCTTC. V gene TRBV7-3 combines with J gene TRBJ2-1, with 8 nucleotides matching TRBD2. Germline assignment: CDR1 SGHTA and CDR2 FQGTGA. CDR3 size: 15 residues. J gave up 5 bases and V 5 bases, and 8 bases lay outside the gene matches.

V gene TRBV3-1 (or the pseudogene TRBV3-2) combines with J gene TRBJ2-7, with 8 positions matching TRBD2. Germline V lookup: CDR1 LGHDT, CDR2 YNNKEL (reference sequence). Trimming cost V 1 base and J 6 bases; bases outside gene matches: 5. The CDR3 contains 14 residues. The CDR3 DNA sequence: TGTGCCAGCAGCCAAGTAGAACGGGGGGGCGAGCAGTACTTC. Residues: CASSQVERGGEQYF.

The rearrangement uses TRBV25-1 and TRBJ1-1, with 7 bases aligning to TRBD1. Germline assignment: CDR1 MGHDK and CDR2 SYGVNS. CDR3 length equals 12 residues. Trimming removed 6 bases from V and 5 bases from J; junction bases left unmatched: 3. CDR3 nucleotides: TGTGCCAGCAGAGCAGGGGGAACTGAAGCTTTCTTT. Its protein is CASRAGGTEAFF.

The count of this clone is one. This rearrangement joins TRBV28 to TRBJ2-5, with a possible D match to TRBD1 (5 bases). The CDR3 loop spans 16 amino acids. Trimming removed 7 bases at V and 2 bases at J, with 20 bases between. Germline lookup yields CDR1 MDHEN and CDR2 SYDVKM. CDR3 sequence: CASMDSQKTAQETQYF. CDR3 nucleotides: TGTGCCAGCATGGATTCCCAGAAGACAGCGCAAGAGACCCAGTACTTC.

The chain employs TRBV14 and TRBJ2-7; 11 nucleotides line up with TRBD2. There are 15 residues in the CDR3. V trimming: 3 bases; J trimming: 2 bases; junction bases outside the gene matches: 3. The germline V gene has CDR1 SGHDN and CDR2 FVKESK. CDR3 DNA sequence: TGTGCCAGCAGCCAGGGGACTAGCGGAGCCTACGAGCAGTACTTC. It codes for CASSQGTSGAYEQYF.

This clone was observed once. The chain has TRBV28 and TRBJ2-7; 10 nucleotides match TRBD1. Germline V gene sequence: CDR1 MDHEN, CDR2 SYDVKM. The CDR3 is 15 amino acids. V gave up 6 bases and J gave up 3 bases; unmatched junction bases: 8. The CDR3 loop reads CASSSGTGVIYEQYF. CDR3 coding DNA: TGTGCCAGCAGCTCGGGGACAGGGGTAATCTACGAGCAGTACTTC.

For the CDR3, the DNA is TGTGCCAGCAGCGCTTCCCAGGGGTACGGAAACACCATATATTTT. Encoded protein: CASSASQGYGNTIYF. The chain carries TRBV9 and TRBJ1-3; D perhaps matches TRBD1 (6 bases). Deletions cut 3 bases from V and 4 bases from J, with 14 bases between. The CDR3 has 15 amino acids. The V gene's germline CDR1 is SGDLS and CDR2 YYNGEE. Full variable domain (remainder filled in from reference TRBV9 and TRBJ1-3): DSGVTQTPKHLITATGQRVTLRCSPRSGDLSVYWYQQSLDQGLQFLIQYYNGEERAKGNILERFSAQQFPDLHSELNLSSLELGDSALYFCASSASQGYGNTIYFGEGSWLTVV.

Of note for this clone: Distinct nucleotide sequences in the sample also encode this CDR3. The chain combines TRBV24-1 with TRBJ2-3; D is possibly TRBD1 (5 bases). V was trimmed by 2 bases and J by 3 bases, leaving 5 bases between them. CDR1 is KGHDR and CDR2 is SFDVKD in the germline V gene. CDR3 length: 13 residues. The CDR3 region is CATSDSGTDTQYF. CDR3 DNA: TGTGCCACCAGTGATTCAGGGACAGATACGCAGTATTTT.

The chain employs TRBV19 and TRBJ2-2; possibly TRBD1 for D (6 bases). Per the germline V gene, CDR1 is LNHDA and CDR2 is SQIVND (reference sequence). Trimming removed 5 bases at V and 7 bases at J, with 20 bases between. CDR3 length: 16 amino acids. The CDR3 nucleotides are TGTGCCAGTAGTGTGTGGGACACGGGCAACGTCGGGGAGCTGTTTTTT. Its translation: CASSVWDTGNVGELFF.

V usage is TRBV5-8 and J usage is TRBJ2-2, with unresolved D. The V end lost 5 bases, the J end lost 1 base, and 9 bases lay between the germline ends. The V gene's germline CDR1 is SGHTS and CDR2 YDEGEE. This CDR3 region has 14 residues. CDR3: CASRFRKNTGELFF. The CDR3 bases are TGTGCCAGCAGATTCCGTAAGAACACCGGGGAGCTGTTTTTT.

The CDR3 bases are TGTGCCAGCAGTCCGACTAGCGGATCGCAAGAGACCCAGTACTTC. This encodes CASSPTSGSQETQYF. The chain carries TRBV5-4 and TRBJ2-5; TRBD2 matches at 9 bases. This CDR3 has 15 residues. V lost 5 bases, J lost 2 bases, and 7 bases stayed unmatched. The germline gives CDR1 SGHNT, CDR2 YYREEE (reference sequence).

The V gene is TRBV20-1, the J gene TRBJ1-6; the D is unclear. CDR3 length: 17 residues. V shed 3 bases and J shed 0 bases, with 15 bases lying between them. Germline lookup yields CDR1 DFQATT and CDR2 SNEGSKA (reference sequence). The CDR3: CSASLVSGNSYNSPLHF. CDR3 nucleotides: TGCAGTGCTAGTTTGGTGTCGGGGAACTCCTATAATTCACCCCTCCACTTT.

J is TRBJ2-5 and V is TRBV7-9, with D uncertain. CDR1 and CDR2 (germline): SEHNR, FQNEAQ (reference sequence). The length of the CDR3 is 12 residues. Trimming cost V 2 bases and J 5 bases, with 6 bases left between them. For the CDR3, the DNA is TGTGCCAGCAGCTTACTCTCGGAGACCCAGTACTTC. Protein: CASSLLSETQYF.

This chain joins TRBV5-1 and TRBJ1-3; a possible D gene is TRBD1 (6 bases). CDR1 SGHRS and CDR2 YFSETQ come from the germline V gene. This CDR3 spans 16 amino acids. Trimming stripped 0 bases from V and 4 bases from J, with 14 bases between. The CDR3 DNA follows: TGCGCCAGCAGCTTGGCAGGGGCGGATGCGGGAAACACCATATATTTT. Protein product: CASSLAGADAGNTIYF. The full variable domain, its missing parts supplied by reference TRBV5-1 and TRBJ1-3, is KAGVTQTPRYLIKTRGQQVTLSCSPISGHRSVSWYQQTPGQGLQFLFEYFSETQRNKGNFPGRFSGRQFSNSRSEMNVSTLELGDSALYLCASSLAGADAGNTIYFGEGSWLTVV.

V gene TRBV28 combines with J gene TRBJ1-2, with TRBD1 identical over 9 bases. CDR3 length: 13 residues. In germline, CDR1 is MDHEN, CDR2 SYDVKM. The ends lost 5 bases at V and 8 bases at J; junction bases unmatched: 6. In DNA form, the CDR3 reads TGTGCCAGCAGTCCGACAGGGGGTGCCGGCTACACCTTC. Protein: CASSPTGGAGYTF.

The chain carries TRBV5-1 and TRBJ1-4; maybe TRBD1 (6 bases). This CDR3 is built from 15 residues. The V end lost 4 bases, the J end lost 4 bases, and 14 bases lay between the germline ends. CDR1 and CDR2 from the germline V gene are SGHRS and YFSETQ. The DNA of the CDR3 is TGCGCCAGCAGCGCCTGGACAGCTAATAATGAAAAACTGTTTTTT. It translates to CASSAWTANNEKLFF. The complete variable domain, with remaining parts taken from reference TRBV5-1 and TRBJ1-4, reads KAGVTQTPRYLIKTRGQQVTLSCSPISGHRSVSWYQQTPGQGLQFLFEYFSETQRNKGNFPGRFSGRQFSNSRSEMNVSTLELGDSALYLCASSAWTANNEKLFFGSGTQLSVL.

CDR3: CASDRGAGDTEAFF. The DNA for the CDR3 is TGTGCCAGTGATCGAGGGGCAGGGGACACTGAAGCTTTCTTT. The chain links TRBV19 to TRBJ1-1, with D possibly being TRBD1 (6 bases). The CDR3 length is 14 residues. V shed 8 bases and J shed 3 bases, with 16 bases lying between them. CDR1 is LNHDA, CDR2 SQIVND, per germline (reference sequence). The variable domain in full, with the rest retrieved from reference TRBV19 and TRBJ1-1, is DGGITQSPKYLFRKEGQNVTLSCEQNLNHDAMYWYRQDPGQGLRLIYYSQIVNDFQKGDIAEGYSVSREKKESFPLTVTSAQKNPTAFYLCASDRGAGDTEAFFGQGTRLTVV.

The CDR3 bases are TGTGCCAGCAGCCAAGGGGACTCCTACACCGGGGAGCTGTTTTTT. This translates into CASSQGDSYTGELFF. This chain joins TRBV4-2 and TRBJ2-2; a weak D match, TRBD2 (6 bases). The CDR3 contains 15 residues. The germline V gene has CDR1 LGHNA and CDR2 YNFKEQ. The V gene lost 1 base and the J gene lost 3 bases, with 9 bases spanning the gap.

The CDR3 bases are TGTGCCAGCAGTAGCCTCCTTTTATCTCACACCGGGGAGCTGTTTTTT. Encoded protein: CASSSLLLSHTGELFF. The rearrangement uses TRBV28 and TRBJ2-2; D ambiguous. Germline-derived CDR1 and CDR2 are MDHEN and SYDVKM. This CDR3 comprises 16 residues. The V and J ends lost 5 bases and 3 bases respectively, with 16 bases between them.

The chain links TRBV15 to TRBJ2-5, with 10 bases fitting TRBD1. After removal of 5 bases from V and 4 bases from J, the junction contained 7 bases not matched to a gene. CDR1 and CDR2 (germline): LNHNV, YYDKDF (reference sequence). This CDR3 comprises 15 residues. CDR3 amino acids: CATSRGTGVRETQYF. CDR3 bases: TGTGCCACCAGCCGCGGGACAGGGGTTCGAGAGACCCAGTACTTC.

The chain has TRBV2 and TRBJ2-3, with D possibly matching TRBD2 (6 bases). V lost 8 bases and J 1 base, leaving 16 bases between the germline ends. Germline V gene data show CDR1 as SNHLY and CDR2 as FYNNEI. The CDR3 loop spans 15 amino acids. The CDR3 DNA reads as TGTGCCAGCCGATTATGGGGCGGGGGCACAGATACGCAGTATTTT. Its protein is CASRLWGGGTDTQYF.

CDR3 in DNA: TGTGCCAGCAGCCAAGAAAATGTTCGGGAGACCCAGTACTTC. It codes for CASSQENVRETQYF. This chain connects TRBV3-1 (or the pseudogene TRBV3-2) to TRBJ2-5; D unclear. Germline values: CDR1 LGHDT, CDR2 YNNKEL (reference sequence). The CDR3 runs to 14 residues. V lost 0 bases, J lost 5 bases, and 10 bases lay in between.

This chain connects TRBV27 to TRBJ2-5; D perhaps matches TRBD2 (7 bases). CDR1 is MNHEY, CDR2 SMNVEV, per germline (reference sequence). The CDR3 is 15 residues long. Trimming stripped 6 bases from V and 4 bases from J, with 18 bases between. CDR3 sequence reads: CASRGGRVLGETQYF. As DNA, the CDR3 is TGTGCCAGCAGGGGGGGGCGGGTTCTAGGAGAGACCCAGTACTTC.